One T cell receptor beta chain is described in this entry. This record comes from a study of shared clonotypes between healthy human individuals. Germline CDR1 and CDR2: SGHRS and YFSETQ. Trimming took 5 bases from V and 6 from J; bases not matched to a gene: 8. CDR3 length equals 13 residues. Only in-frame clones appear in the TCRdb table, and some are missing; sequencing was by immunoSEQ multiplex PCR. The sample holds hundreds of thousands of clones; approximately 75% are singletons and the top ten take about 1.8%. The source of this sequence is a woman in her thirties in good health. The chain carries TRBV5-1 and TRBJ2-7, with TRBD2 matching 7 bases. Source material: memory CD4+ T cells sorted from blood. The sample's subset: CD45RA-negative fraction. This chain's CDR3 is CASRSGGSPEQYF. CDR3 DNA: TGCGCCAGCAGGTCTGGCGGGAGCCCCGAGCAGTACTTC.